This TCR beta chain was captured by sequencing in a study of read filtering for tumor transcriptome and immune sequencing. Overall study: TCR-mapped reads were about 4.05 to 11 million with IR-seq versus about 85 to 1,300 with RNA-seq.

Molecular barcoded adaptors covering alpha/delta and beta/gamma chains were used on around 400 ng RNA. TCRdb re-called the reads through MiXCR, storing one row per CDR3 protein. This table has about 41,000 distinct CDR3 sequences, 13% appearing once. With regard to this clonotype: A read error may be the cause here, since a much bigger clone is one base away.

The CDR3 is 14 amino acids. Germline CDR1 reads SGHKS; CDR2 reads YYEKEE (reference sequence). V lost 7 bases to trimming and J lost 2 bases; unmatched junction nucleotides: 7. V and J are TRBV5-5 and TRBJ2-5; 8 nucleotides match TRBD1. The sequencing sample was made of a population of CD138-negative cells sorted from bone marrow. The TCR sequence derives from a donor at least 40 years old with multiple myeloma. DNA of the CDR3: TGTGCCAGCGGCCCAGGGACAGGACAAGAGACCCAGTACTTC. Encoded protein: CASGPGTGQETQYF.